This passage covers 17 T cell receptor beta chains from one sample sequenced in a study of monozygotic twins with inflammatory bowel disease. Following a re-call of the 5' RACE reads, TCRdb has one entry per CDR3 protein and lacks DNA. In total, the table holds approximately 150,000 distinct CDR3 sequences. The sample taken for sequencing was blood. The receptors were sampled from a human donor with ulcerative colitis or Crohn's disease, or a healthy co-twin of an affected twin (not recorded which).

CDR3 in amino acids: CSVDGQGGTGELFF. The gene calls are TRBV29-1 and TRBJ2-2; TCRdb designates TRBD1, a call that cannot be tested without DNA. Germline values: CDR1 SQVTM, CDR2 ANQGSEA. This CDR3 comprises 14 residues.

The V gene is TRBV9, the J gene TRBJ1-6. Looked up from germline, CDR1 is SGDLS and CDR2 is YYNGEE. The CDR3 contains 14 residues. The CDR3 region is CASSVEAANSPLHF.

V gene TRBV7-2 combines with J gene TRBJ2-1; TCRdb picks TRBD2, but there is no DNA to check that call. Germline CDR1 is SGHTA and CDR2 is FQGNSA. The CDR3 has 17 amino acids. This chain's CDR3 is CASSLARASGGNNEQFF.

The chain has TRBV3-1 and TRBJ2-3; TCRdb's D gene call, TRBD2, goes unchecked for lack of DNA. Germline CDR1 LGHDT, CDR2 YNNKEL (reference sequence). There are 16 residues in the CDR3. CDR3 loop: CASSQYSGPGTDTQYF.

The chain couples TRBV4-2 to TRBJ2-1; TCRdb proposes TRBD2, but this gene call is untestable without DNA. The CDR3 is 14 amino acids. Germline values: CDR1 LGHNA, CDR2 YNFKEQ. CDR3 residues: CASSQVREYNEQFF.

The J gene is TRBJ1-6, the V gene TRBV20-1. Germline V gene data show CDR1 as DFQATT and CDR2 as SNEGSKA (reference sequence). This CDR3 contains 15 residues. The CDR3 loop reads CSARAGGLYNSPLHF.

The CDR3 here is CASRNQRGGRADTQYF. This chain links TRBV12-3 or TRBV12-4 with TRBJ2-3; TCRdb lists TRBD2, though no DNA is available to test this call. CDR3 length: 16 residues.

This chain uses TRBV7-9 with TRBJ1-2; absent DNA, TCRdb's TRBD1 call cannot be checked. Germline V gene data show CDR1 as SEHNR and CDR2 as FQNEAQ (reference sequence). The CDR3 extends over 17 amino acids. CDR3 sequence: CASSLSTGGGSPYGYTF. Using reference TRBV7-9 and TRBJ1-2 for the parts outside the CDR3, the full variable domain is DTGVSQNPRHKITKRGQNVTFRCDPISEHNRLYWYRQTLGQGPEFLTYFQNEAQLEKSRLLSDRFSAERPKGSFSTLEIQRTEQGDSAMYLCASSLSTGGGSPYGYTFGSGTRLTVV.

The genes are TRBV9 and TRBJ2-2; TCRdb lists TRBD1, though no DNA is available to test this call. Germline CDR1 SGDLS, CDR2 YYNGEE. CDR3 length: 16 residues. This chain's CDR3 is CASSRRTGVNTGELFF.

The chain combines TRBV29-1 with TRBJ2-2; absent DNA, TCRdb's TRBD1 call cannot be checked. Germline V gene sequence: CDR1 SQVTM, CDR2 ANQGSEA. This CDR3 is 12 amino acids long. This CDR3 reads CSVVRGTGELFF.

The rearrangement joins TRBV30 to TRBJ2-7. This CDR3 contains 13 residues. CDR1 GTSNPN and CDR2 SVGIG come from the germline V gene (reference sequence). CDR3 amino acids: CAWRPTDSYEQYF.

The gene calls are TRBV7-2 and TRBJ2-3. CDR3 length equals 13 residues. Looked up from germline, CDR1 is SGHTA and CDR2 is FQGNSA. This chain's CDR3 is CASSLDYGDTQYF.

This chain connects TRBV5-1 to TRBJ2-1; TCRdb lists TRBD2, though no DNA is available to test this call. The CDR3 sequence is 16 residues long. Germline assignment: CDR1 SGHRS and CDR2 YFSETQ. This CDR3 is CASSLTGLAGRYEQFF. Supplemented by reference TRBV5-1 and TRBJ2-1, the full variable domain reads KAGVTQTPRYLIKTRGQQVTLSCSPISGHRSVSWYQQTPGQGLQFLFEYFSETQRNKGNFPGRFSGRQFSNSRSEMNVSTLELGDSALYLCASSLTGLAGRYEQFFGPGTRLTVL.

The V and J genes are TRBV5-1 and TRBJ2-2; as DNA is missing, the TRBD1 call by TCRdb cannot be tested. The CDR3 length is 14 residues. Germline-derived CDR1 and CDR2 are SGHRS and YFSETQ. This chain's CDR3 is CASTRQGDTGELFF.

The chain combines TRBV6-2 or TRBV6-3 with TRBJ1-2. The CDR3 covers 12 residues. The germline V gene has CDR1 MNHEY and CDR2 SVGEGT. The CDR3 spells CASSYLGRGYTF.

The V gene is TRBV3-1, the J gene TRBJ2-1; TCRdb designates TRBD2, a call that cannot be tested without DNA. The CDR3 consists of 16 residues. Germline CDR1 is LGHDT and CDR2 is YNNKEL (reference sequence). CDR3 protein: CASSQGSGGDGRWQFF.

The chain uses TRBV7-2 and TRBJ2-7; the D gene TCRdb calls, TRBD2, cannot be checked with no DNA. CDR3 size: 16 residues. Germline assignment: CDR1 SGHTA and CDR2 FQGNSA. This CDR3 reads CASSSLTSGSPYEQYF.